The following is a T cell receptor (beta chain) sequence with its context. Its antigen is unidentified. Isolated RNA was reverse transcribed in full, so expressed TCRB transcripts were sequenced. The average read count of naive, central memory and regulatory T cell samples was approximately 3.9 million. Data came from immunoSEQ multiplex PCR; TCRdb stores just in-frame clones and leaves some out. The table has approximately 150,000 clones, less than 15% seen once; the top ten hold around 1.2%. This CDR3 spans 16 amino acids. CDR1 and CDR2 from the germline V gene are MNHGY and SVAAGI. Unmatched junction bases numbered 19, after V lost 9 bases and J lost 5 bases. These data are taken from a study of beta chain features in type 1 diabetes. Study findings and constraints: Insertion counts at VDJ junctions were lower in type 1 diabetes patients, who also showed more deletions there. TCRB CDR3 length was moderately but significantly reduced in all four CD4+ subsets of Type 1 diabetes patients.

The receptor was derived from a man younger than 35 with type 1 diabetes. The chain recombines TRBV6-9 with TRBJ2-7; 7 bases match TRBD2. Sequencing input: central memory CD4+ T cells from blood. This chain's CDR3 is CASFSRSGGTSDEQYF. The CDR3 nucleotides read TGTGCCAGTTTTTCTCGATCGGGGGGAACAAGCGACGAGCAGTACTTC.